Following are 14 T cell receptor beta chains from one sample sequenced in a study of HIV-infected children after antiretroviral therapy interruption. Treatment given: PENTA 11 planned treatment interruption arm or continuous ART arm. RNA-based 3' RACE libraries used unique molecular identifiers. TCRdb ran MiXCR on the 3' RACE reads and lists one entry per CDR3 protein. This sample has 30,000 to 50,000 distinct CDR3 sequences; about 6.5% occur once, and the top ten carry approximately 0.97%. The source was CD45RA+ CD4+ T cells from PBMCs, pooled from several time points, collected from a donor given antiretroviral therapy, either interrupted or continuous. Subset denoted: naive CD4+ CD45RA+ CD45RO- T cells. These receptors were collected from a pool of human donors with HIV.

This clonotype was picked up many times. J is TRBJ2-7 and V is TRBV28, with no clear D. V lost 1 base and J 4 bases, leaving 11 bases between the germline ends. This CDR3 region has 14 residues. Germline assignment: CDR1 MDHEN and CDR2 SYDVKM. The CDR3 region is CASSLYGYRYEQYF. CDR3 DNA sequence: TGTGCCAGCAGTTTATACGGGTATCGGTACGAGCAGTACTTC. Using reference TRBV28 and TRBJ2-7 for the parts outside the CDR3, the full variable domain is DVKVTQSSRYLVKRTGEKVFLECVQDMDHENMFWYRQDPGLGLRLIYFSYDVKMKEKGDIPEGYSVSREKKERFSLILESASTNQTSMYLCASSLYGYRYEQYFGPGTRLTVT.

This clonotype was seen at least ten times. This chain links TRBV10-3 with TRBJ2-1, with 12 nucleotides matching TRBD2. The CDR3 contains 15 residues. The germline gives CDR1 ENHRY, CDR2 SYGVKD. J lost 8 bases, V lost 6 bases, and 8 bases had no gene match. The CDR3 DNA reads TGTGCCATCAGCGCGGGACTAGCGGGTGCTGATGAGCAGTTCTTC. It codes for CAISAGLAGADEQFF.

This clonotype showed up many times. The chain uses TRBV27 and TRBJ2-7, with 8 bases fitting TRBD2. V dropped 2 bases and J dropped 3; count of bases not matched to a gene: 3. The CDR3 contains 14 residues. In germline, CDR1 is MNHEY, CDR2 SMNVEV (reference sequence). CDR3 sequence (DNA): TGTGCCAGCAGTTTAACAGCGGGAGTCTACGAGCAGTACTTC. Amino acids: CASSLTAGVYEQYF.

Many counts were recorded for this clonotype. The gene calls are TRBV6-5 and TRBJ2-1; 12 bases fit TRBD2. Per the germline V gene, CDR1 is MNHEY and CDR2 is SVGAGI. The CDR3 covers 15 residues. The V segment lost 2 bases and the J segment 11 bases; nucleotides outside the gene matches: 7. CDR3 loop: CASSYAGTSGRQQFF. The CDR3, as DNA: TGTGCCAGCAGTTACGCCGGGACTAGCGGGCGTCAGCAGTTCTTC.

This clonotype was seen repeatedly, ten times or more. The chain joins TRBV18 to TRBJ2-4; D tentatively reads TRBD1 or TRBD2 (5 bases each). V dropped 6 bases and J dropped 5 bases, with 11 bases sitting between them. The CDR3 length is 13 residues. Germline V gene data show CDR1 as KGHSH and CDR2 as LQKENI. The CDR3 spells CASSLGTENIQYF. CDR3 coding DNA: TGTGCCAGCTCCCTCGGGACGGAAAACATTCAGTACTTC.

There are many counts of this clonotype. For the CDR3, the DNA is TGTGCCAGCAGACTCGGGTTCCCAACCTACGAGCAGTACTTC. Protein sequence: CASRLGFPTYEQYF. The chain is built from TRBV6-1 and TRBJ2-7, with D hard to call. CDR1 and CDR2 (germline): MNHNS, SASEGT. The CDR3 is made up of 14 amino acids. Trimming stripped 6 bases from V and 2 bases from J, with 14 bases between.

The table lists this clonotype with many counts. The rearrangement links TRBV10-3 to TRBJ1-5; D is unresolved. This CDR3 contains 15 residues. CDR1 and CDR2 (germline): ENHRY, SYGVKD. V was clipped by 3 bases and J by 4 bases, with 13 bases between them. The CDR3 coding sequence is TGTGCCATCAGTGACCCCGGACTGAGGAATCAGCCCCAGCATTTT. Its protein is CAISDPGLRNQPQHF.

This clonotype was recorded many times. The chain combines TRBV27 with TRBJ2-7; the D call may be TRBD1 or TRBD2 (5 bases each). V lost 6 bases, J lost 2 bases, and 14 bases lay in between. CDR1 is MNHEY and CDR2 is SMNVEV in the germline V gene (reference sequence). This CDR3 comprises 14 residues. The CDR3 region has the DNA TGTGCCAGCAGCCCCGGGGTGACAGCCTACGAGCAGTACTTC. It codes for CASSPGVTAYEQYF.

V usage is TRBV9 and J usage is TRBJ2-3; D ambiguous. The V end was cut by 0 bases, the J end by 4 bases, with 3 bases between. In germline, CDR1 is SGDLS, CDR2 YYNGEE. The CDR3 is 12 residues long. CDR3 in amino acids: CASSVGADTQYF. The CDR3 DNA reads TGTGCCAGCAGCGTAGGGGCAGATACGCAGTATTTT.

This clonotype was found many times. This chain joins TRBV9 and TRBJ2-5; 7 nucleotides match TRBD1. V was clipped by 6 bases and J by 2 bases; unmatched bases: 10. The CDR3 is 15 amino acids. Germline lookup yields CDR1 SGDLS and CDR2 YYNGEE. The CDR3 sequence is CASNLGQAPQETQYF. CDR3 in DNA: TGTGCCAGCAACCTCGGACAGGCCCCGCAAGAGACCCAGTACTTC.

This clonotype was seen at least ten times. The CDR3 bases are TGTGCTAGTGGTCCCCTGGTTCGGGGGGTCGGTGAGCAGTTCTTC. Translation gives CASGPLVRGVGEQFF. V is TRBV12-5 and J is TRBJ2-1; 7 nucleotides match TRBD2. With 5 bases clipped from V and 9 bases from J, the junction kept 13 bases outside the gene matches. Germline values: CDR1 LGHNT, CDR2 FRNRAP. The CDR3 is 15 amino acids.

This clonotype was seen ten or more times. The J gene is TRBJ2-3, the V gene TRBV14; TRBD2 might be the D (7 bases). Per the germline V gene, CDR1 is SGHDN and CDR2 is FVKESK. The CDR3 has 14 residues. Trimming took 6 bases from V and 4 from J, leaving 14 bases between them. CDR3 bases: TGTGCCAGCAGGTCCCTCGGGGGGCCAGATACGCAGTATTTT. Its translation is CASRSLGGPDTQYF.

Written as DNA, the CDR3 is TGTGCCAGCAGTTTATCGAGTCTAGCGGGAGACAATGAGCAGTTCTTC. As protein: CASSLSSLAGDNEQFF. V and J are TRBV27 and TRBJ2-1; 10 bases map to TRBD2. V gave up 0 bases and J gave up 5 bases; unmatched junction bases: 4. From germline, CDR1 is MNHEY and CDR2 SMNVEV (reference sequence). The CDR3 length is 16 residues.

This clonotype was seen only a few times. V usage is TRBV25-1 and J usage is TRBJ2-2; D may be TRBD2 (8 bases). This CDR3 has 17 amino acids. Germline V gene sequence: CDR1 MGHDK, CDR2 SYGVNS. V lost 1 base and J 6 bases, leaving 18 bases between the germline ends. CDR3 in DNA: TGTGCCAGCAGTGAATTAATCGGGACAGCGGGGGCCGGGGAGCTGTTTTTT. It codes for CASSELIGTAGAGELFF. The whole variable domain, remainder taken from reference TRBV25-1 and TRBJ2-2, is EADIYQTPRYLVIGTGKKITLECSQTMGHDKMYWYQQDPGMELHLIHYSYGVNSTEKGDLSSESTVSRIRTEHFPLTLESARPSHTSQYLCASSELIGTAGAGELFFGEGSRLTVL.